What follows describes a single T cell receptor beta chain. What it binds is unknown. The same CDR3 can be traced to other DNA sequences in this sample. The primer mix had 60 Vbeta and 13 Jbeta primers. Measured with immunoSEQ multiplex PCR; TCRdb has only the in-frame clones, and not every one. The table records roughly 160,000 clones, about 80% of them present only once. The CDR3 extends over 13 amino acids. Germline V CDR1 and CDR2: MGHRA, YSYEKL. Deletions cut 4 bases from V and 4 bases from J, with 7 bases between. The sample is drawn from a study of cytomegalovirus exposure and HLA in healthy donors. The wider study: Unique TCRs from HLA-typed donors, 80 million to 90 million of them, were held in an early data release. Study-wide findings and caveats: Certain indistinguishable V segments, among them TRBV6-2 and TRBV6-3, were excluded. Researchers counted roughly 150 TCR beta chains as cytomegalovirus-associated.

The source of this sequence is a man younger than 35 in good health and CMV-seropositive. The rearrangement joins TRBV4-1 to TRBJ1-4; D not resolved. Input material: PBMCs. The CDR3 protein is CASSPVNNEKLFF. The CDR3 DNA sequence: TGCGCCAGCAGCCCAGTGAATAATGAAAAACTGTTTTTT.